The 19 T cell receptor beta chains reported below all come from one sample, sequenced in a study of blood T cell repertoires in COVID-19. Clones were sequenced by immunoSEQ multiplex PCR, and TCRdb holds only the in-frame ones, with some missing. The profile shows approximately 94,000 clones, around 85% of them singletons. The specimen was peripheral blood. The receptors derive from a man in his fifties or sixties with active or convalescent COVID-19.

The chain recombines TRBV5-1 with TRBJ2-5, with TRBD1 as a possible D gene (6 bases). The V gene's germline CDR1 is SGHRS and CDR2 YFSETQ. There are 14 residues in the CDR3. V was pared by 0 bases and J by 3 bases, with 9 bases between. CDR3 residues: CASSLVPGEETQYF. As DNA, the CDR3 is TGCGCCAGCAGCTTGGTACCAGGGGAAGAGACCCAGTACTTC.

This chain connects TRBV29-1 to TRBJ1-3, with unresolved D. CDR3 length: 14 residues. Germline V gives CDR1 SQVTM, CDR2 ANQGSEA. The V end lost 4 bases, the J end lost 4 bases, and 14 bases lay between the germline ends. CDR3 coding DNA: TGCAGCGTTGCGGGAACCTCCACAGGAAACACCATATATTTT. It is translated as CSVAGTSTGNTIYF.

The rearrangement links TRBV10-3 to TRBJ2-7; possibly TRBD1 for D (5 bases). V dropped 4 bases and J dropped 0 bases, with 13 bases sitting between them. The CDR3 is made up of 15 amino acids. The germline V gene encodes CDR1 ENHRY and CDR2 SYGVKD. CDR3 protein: CAISGRGTASYEQYF. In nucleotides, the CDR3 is TGTGCCATCAGTGGTAGGGGAACGGCCTCCTACGAGCAGTACTTC.

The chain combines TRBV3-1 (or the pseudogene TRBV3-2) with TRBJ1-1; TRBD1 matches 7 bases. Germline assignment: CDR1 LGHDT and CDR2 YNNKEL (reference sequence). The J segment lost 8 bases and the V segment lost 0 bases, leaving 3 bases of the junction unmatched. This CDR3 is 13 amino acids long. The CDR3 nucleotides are TGTGCCAGCAGCCAAGATGGGGACAGAGAAGCTTTCTTT. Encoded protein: CASSQDGDREAFF.

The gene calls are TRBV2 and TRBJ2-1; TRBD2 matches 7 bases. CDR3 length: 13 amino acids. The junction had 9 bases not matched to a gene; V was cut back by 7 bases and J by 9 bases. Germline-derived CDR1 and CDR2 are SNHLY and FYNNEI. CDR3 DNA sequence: TGTGCCAGCACCCCGGGAGGATTAGGTGAGCAGTTCTTC. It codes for CASTPGGLGEQFF.

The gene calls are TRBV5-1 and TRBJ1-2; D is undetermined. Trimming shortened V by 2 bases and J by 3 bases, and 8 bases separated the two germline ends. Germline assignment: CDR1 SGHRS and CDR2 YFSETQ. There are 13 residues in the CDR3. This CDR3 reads CASSLSEDYGYTF. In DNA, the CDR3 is TGCGCCAGCAGCTTATCGGAGGACTATGGCTACACCTTC.

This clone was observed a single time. CDR3 sequence (DNA): TGTGCCAGCAGCGTAGGACAGGGGGCCAAAAACATTCAGTACTTC. Translation: CASSVGQGAKNIQYF. This chain uses TRBV9 with TRBJ2-4, with 8 nucleotides matching TRBD1. The trim removed 0 bases at V and 1 base at J, leaving 0 bases unmatched. Germline V gene lookup returns CDR1 SGDLS and CDR2 YYNGEE. The CDR3 is 15 amino acids.

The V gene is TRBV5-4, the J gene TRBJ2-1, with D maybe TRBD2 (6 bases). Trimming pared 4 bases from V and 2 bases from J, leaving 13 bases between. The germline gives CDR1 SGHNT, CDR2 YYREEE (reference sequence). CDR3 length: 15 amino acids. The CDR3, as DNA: TGTGCCAGCAGCACATTAGCGGTCCCCTACAATGAGCAGTTCTTC. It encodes CASSTLAVPYNEQFF.

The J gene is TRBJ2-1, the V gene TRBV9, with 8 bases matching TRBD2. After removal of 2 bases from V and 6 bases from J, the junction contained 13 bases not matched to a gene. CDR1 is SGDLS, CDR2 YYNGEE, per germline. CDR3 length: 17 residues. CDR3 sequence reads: CASSVAGGFYRLNEQFF. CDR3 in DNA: TGTGCCAGCAGCGTGGCGGGAGGATTCTATCGACTCAATGAGCAGTTCTTC. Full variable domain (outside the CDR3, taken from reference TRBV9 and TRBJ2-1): DSGVTQTPKHLITATGQRVTLRCSPRSGDLSVYWYQQSLDQGLQFLIQYYNGEERAKGNILERFSAQQFPDLHSELNLSSLELGDSALYFCASSVAGGFYRLNEQFFGPGTRLTVL.

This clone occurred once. The CDR3 protein is CASSRRSVGTDTQYF. The DNA for the CDR3 is TGTGCCAGCAGCCGAAGATCAGTTGGCACAGATACGCAGTATTTT. The chain is built from TRBV3-1 (or the pseudogene TRBV3-2) and TRBJ2-3; no definite D call. The CDR3 extends over 15 amino acids. CDR1 is LGHDT, CDR2 YNNKEL, per germline (reference sequence). The germline V and J ends were trimmed by 4 bases and 1 base, with 12 bases remaining between them.

CDR3 protein: CASSLDTGNSNQPQHF. In DNA form, the CDR3 reads TGTGCCAGCAGCTTAGATACAGGGAATAGCAATCAGCCCCAGCATTTT. This chain joins TRBV7-2 and TRBJ1-5, with D possibly TRBD1 on 6 matching bases. CDR1 and CDR2 from the germline V gene are SGHTA and FQGNSA. The length of the CDR3 is 16 residues. The ends were cut back, 1 base at V and 0 bases at J, with 10 bases in the middle.

The DNA for the CDR3 is TGTGCCAGCAGCCTAATTCAGGATTCCGGTGAGCAGTTCTTC. Amino acids: CASSLIQDSGEQFF. The chain uses TRBV11-1 and TRBJ2-1; no firm D call. The germline V and J ends were trimmed by 5 bases and 9 bases, with 17 bases remaining between them. Germline CDR1 is SGHAT and CDR2 is FQDESV (reference sequence). The CDR3 extends over 14 amino acids.

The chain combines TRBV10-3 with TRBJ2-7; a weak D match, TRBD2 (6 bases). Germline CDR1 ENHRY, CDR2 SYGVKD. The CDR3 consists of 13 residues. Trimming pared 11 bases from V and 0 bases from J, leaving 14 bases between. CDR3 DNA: TGTGCCTCGAGGGACTTGAGCTCCTACGAGCAGTACTTC. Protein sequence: CASRDLSSYEQYF.

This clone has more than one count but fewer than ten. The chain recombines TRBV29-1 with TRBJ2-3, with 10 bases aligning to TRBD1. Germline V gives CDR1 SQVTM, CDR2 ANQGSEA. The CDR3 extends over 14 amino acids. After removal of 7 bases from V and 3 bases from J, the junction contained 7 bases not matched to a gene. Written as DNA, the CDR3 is TGCAGCGGGTGGGGACAGGGGACGACAGATACGCAGTATTTT. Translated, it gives CSGWGQGTTDTQYF.

The CDR3 bases are TGTGCCATCAGTCAGGGCTCGAGTAATGAAAAACTGTTTTTT. Translating gives CAISQGSSNEKLFF. The V call is TRBV10-3, the J call TRBJ1-4; maybe TRBD1 (5 bases). Per germline, CDR1 ENHRY and CDR2 SYGVKD. Trimming removed 5 bases from V and 4 bases from J, with 11 bases in between. The CDR3 covers 14 residues.

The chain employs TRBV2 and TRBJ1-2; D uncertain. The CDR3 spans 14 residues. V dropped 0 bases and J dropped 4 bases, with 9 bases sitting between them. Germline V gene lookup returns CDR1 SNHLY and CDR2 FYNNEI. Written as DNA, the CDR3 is TGTGCCAGCAGTGAAGCGCGGTCGTTCTATGGCTACACCTTC. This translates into CASSEARSFYGYTF.

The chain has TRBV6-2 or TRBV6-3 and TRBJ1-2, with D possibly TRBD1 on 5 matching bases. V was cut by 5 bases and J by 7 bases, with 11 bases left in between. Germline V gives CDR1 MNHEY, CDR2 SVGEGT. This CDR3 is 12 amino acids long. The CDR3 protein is CASSRQGFGYTF. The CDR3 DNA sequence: TGTGCCAGCAGTAGGCAGGGTTTTGGCTACACCTTC.

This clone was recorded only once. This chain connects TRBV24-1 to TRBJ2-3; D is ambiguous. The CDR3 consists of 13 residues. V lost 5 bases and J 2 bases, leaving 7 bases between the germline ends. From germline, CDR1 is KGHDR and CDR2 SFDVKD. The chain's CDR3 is CATSAVDTDTQYF. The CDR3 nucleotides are TGTGCCACCAGTGCCGTAGACACAGATACGCAGTATTTT.

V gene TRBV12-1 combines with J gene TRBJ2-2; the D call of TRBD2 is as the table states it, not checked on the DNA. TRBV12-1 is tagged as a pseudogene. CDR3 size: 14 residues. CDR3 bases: TGTGCCACCCTCCGGGGGGTTAACACCGGGGAGCTGTTTTTT. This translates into CATLRGVNTGELFF.